This T cell receptor beta chain was profiled in a study of cytomegalovirus exposure and HLA in healthy donors. Across the study: The Caucasian-associated ancestry cluster held under 90% of over 350 genotyped donors.

This CDR3 has 11 residues. V gave up 8 bases and J gave up 7 bases, with 9 bases separating them. Germline V gives CDR1 WNHNN, CDR2 SYGVQD (reference sequence). Primers for the PCR totalled 60 Vbeta and 13 Jbeta. Sequenced by immunoSEQ multiplex PCR; TCRdb stores in-frame clones only, minus some. Found here are around 150,000 clones, approximately 80% of them singletons; the top ten hold 3.1%. Sequenced: PBMCs. The sequence was collected from a male donor in good health and CMV-seronegative. The V gene is TRBV10-1, the J gene TRBJ2-1; D uncertain. The CDR3 sequence: CASEAGNEQFF. In nucleotides, the CDR3 is TGCGCCAGCGAGGCTGGGAATGAGCAGTTCTTC.